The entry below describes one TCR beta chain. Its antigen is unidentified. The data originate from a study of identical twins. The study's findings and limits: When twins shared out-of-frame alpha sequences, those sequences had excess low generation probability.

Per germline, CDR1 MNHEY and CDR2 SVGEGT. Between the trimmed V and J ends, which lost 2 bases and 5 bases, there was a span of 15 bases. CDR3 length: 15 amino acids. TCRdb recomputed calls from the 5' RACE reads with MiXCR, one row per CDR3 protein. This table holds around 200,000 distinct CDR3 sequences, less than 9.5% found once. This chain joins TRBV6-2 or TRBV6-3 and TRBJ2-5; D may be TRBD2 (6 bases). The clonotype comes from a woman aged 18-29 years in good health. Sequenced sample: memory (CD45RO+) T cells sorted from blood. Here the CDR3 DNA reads TGTGCCAGCAGTTACGGCGGGGCTGCCCGGGAGACCCAGTACTTC. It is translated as CASSYGGAARETQYF.